This TCR beta chain was profiled in a study of T cell responses to AZD1222 COVID-19 vaccine. V was clipped by 1 base and J by 4 bases; unmatched bases: 18. The CDR3 runs 19 residues. Germline-derived CDR1 and CDR2 are SGHRS and YFSETQ. Assay: immunoSEQ multiplex PCR; the TCRdb copy retains only in-frame clones and omits some. The sample holds 150,000 to 200,000 clones, more than 75% seen once. As regards this clone: What it binds is not known.

Study-wide findings and caveats: Spike-specific TCR breadth and depth both grew after two AZD1222 doses. Repertoire samples came only from after the peak T cell response.

The clonotype comes from an adult in good health. The chain carries TRBV5-1 and TRBJ1-2; 8 bases line up with TRBD1. The material sequenced was peripheral blood, taken on day 0 of AZD1222 vaccination. CDR3 sequence (DNA): TGCGCCAGCAGCTTGAATTTCAGGGGGCGATTGAAGTCGGTCTATGGCTACACCTTC. Its protein product is CASSLNFRGRLKSVYGYTF. The full variable domain, rest sourced from reference TRBV5-1 and TRBJ1-2, is KAGVTQTPRYLIKTRGQQVTLSCSPISGHRSVSWYQQTPGQGLQFLFEYFSETQRNKGNFPGRFSGRQFSNSRSEMNVSTLELGDSALYLCASSLNFRGRLKSVYGYTFGSGTRLTVV.